Below, 23 T cell receptor beta chains from the same sample are listed, as sequenced in a study of blood T cell repertoires in COVID-19. Libraries were prepared by immunoSEQ multiplex PCR; TCRdb keeps only in-frame clonotypes and omits some of them. The table includes under 95,000 clones, about four fifths detected once. The specimen was peripheral blood. The receptors were gathered from a woman aged 70 to 79 with acute or convalescent COVID-19.

The V call is TRBV9, the J call TRBJ1-2; TRBD1 agrees at 7 bases. Germline V gene lookup returns CDR1 SGDLS and CDR2 YYNGEE. The CDR3 spans 14 residues. V lost 0 bases and J lost 3; bases outside the gene matches: 2. Here the CDR3 reads CASSVGQGDYGYTF. The CDR3 nucleotides are TGTGCCAGCAGCGTAGGGCAGGGGGACTATGGCTACACCTTC. The full variable domain, its missing parts supplied by reference TRBV9 and TRBJ1-2, is DSGVTQTPKHLITATGQRVTLRCSPRSGDLSVYWYQQSLDQGLQFLIQYYNGEERAKGNILERFSAQQFPDLHSELNLSSLELGDSALYFCASSVGQGDYGYTFGSGTRLTVV.

The chain couples TRBV18 to TRBJ2-7, with 12 nucleotides matching TRBD1. Unmatched junction bases numbered 12, after V lost 3 bases and J lost 3 bases. Germline V gene lookup returns CDR1 KGHSH and CDR2 LQKENI. This CDR3 spans 18 amino acids. CDR3: CASSPGQGAPRSSYEQYF. CDR3 nucleotides: TGTGCCAGCTCACCGGGACAGGGGGCCCCTAGGAGCAGCTACGAGCAGTACTTC.

The chain joins TRBV19 to TRBJ1-2; 9 bases agree with TRBD1. V trimming: 1 base; J trimming: 6 bases; junction bases outside the gene matches: 9. CDR1 is LNHDA, CDR2 SQIVND, per germline (reference sequence). The CDR3 totals 16 residues. This CDR3 reads CASSIGPGQGVDGYTF. The CDR3 DNA reads TGTGCCAGTAGTATAGGTCCGGGACAGGGTGTCGATGGCTACACCTTC.

The rearrangement uses TRBV30 and TRBJ2-3, with a weak D call TRBD1 (6 bases). V lost 0 bases, J lost 2 bases, and 15 bases lay in between. Germline V CDR1 and CDR2: GTSNPN, SVGIG (reference sequence). This CDR3 contains 16 residues. CDR3 protein: CAWSVPPGAPTDTQYF. The DNA for the CDR3 is TGTGCCTGGAGTGTCCCACCAGGGGCCCCCACAGATACGCAGTATTTT.

V and J are TRBV5-1 and TRBJ2-6; possibly TRBD1 for D (6 bases). Germline V CDR1 and CDR2: SGHRS, YFSETQ. This CDR3 has 16 residues. V was trimmed by 0 bases and J by 2 bases, leaving 9 bases between them. The CDR3 region is CASSLEGDTGANVLTF. Here the CDR3 DNA reads TGCGCCAGCAGCTTGGAGGGGGACACTGGGGCCAACGTCCTGACTTTC.

The gene calls are TRBV15 and TRBJ1-1, with TRBD1 matching 7 bases. Germline trimming cut 2 bases from V and 7 bases from J; bases unmatched to any gene: 4. Germline V CDR1 and CDR2: LNHNV, YYDKDF (reference sequence). The CDR3 loop spans 13 amino acids. The CDR3, as DNA: TGTGCCACCAGCAGATCCAGGGACAGTGAAGCTTTCTTT. Translating gives CATSRSRDSEAFF.

V usage is TRBV5-1 and J usage is TRBJ1-3, with a weak D call TRBD1 (6 bases). Deletions cut 7 bases from V and 3 bases from J, with 14 bases between. The CDR3 has 14 residues. Germline CDR1 SGHRS, CDR2 YFSETQ. CDR3 DNA sequence: TGCGCCAGCGCAGCCTCAGGGGTTGGAAACACCATATATTTT. As protein: CASAASGVGNTIYF.

In the case of this clone: The sample holds other DNA sequences that translate to the same CDR3. The chain links TRBV7-9 to TRBJ1-1; no clear D. The germline V gene has CDR1 SEHNR and CDR2 FQNEAQ (reference sequence). The CDR3 extends over 15 amino acids. Trimming took 0 bases from V and 5 from J, leaving 13 bases between them. In nucleotides, the CDR3 is TGTGCCAGCAGCTTAGCGACCGGGGTGGGAACTGAAGCTTTCTTT. Translating it yields CASSLATGVGTEAFF.

This clone was seen just once. The rearrangement links TRBV7-8 to TRBJ1-5; 10 nucleotides align to TRBD1. Trimming at V came to 5 bases and at J to 6 bases, leaving 10 bases not matched to a gene. There are 16 residues in the CDR3. CDR1 SGHVS and CDR2 FQNEAQ come from the germline V gene. CDR3 residues: CASSPGTGADSQPQHF. DNA for the CDR3: TGTGCCAGCAGCCCCGGGACAGGGGCGGATAGTCAGCCCCAGCATTTT.

V and J are TRBV6-5 and TRBJ2-1; 8 nucleotides match TRBD1. The CDR3 runs 16 residues. Germline V gives CDR1 MNHEY, CDR2 SVGAGI. V gave up 1 base and J gave up 5 bases; unmatched junction bases: 7. For the CDR3, the DNA is TGTGCCAGCAGTTACTTACCGGACAGGGAAGACAATGAGCAGTTCTTC. It is translated as CASSYLPDREDNEQFF.

The chain couples TRBV27 to TRBJ2-4; TRBD1 matches 7 bases. With 7 bases clipped from V and 3 bases from J, the junction kept 9 bases outside the gene matches. This CDR3 has 15 amino acids. Germline V gene lookup returns CDR1 MNHEY and CDR2 SMNVEV (reference sequence). The CDR3 DNA sequence: TGTGCCAGCACCAAACAGGGGTTTGGCAAAAACATTCAGTACTTC. Translated: CASTKQGFGKNIQYF.

The chain recombines TRBV27 with TRBJ1-2; D might be TRBD1 (6 bases). This CDR3 spans 14 amino acids. V lost 5 bases, J lost 7 bases, and 17 bases lay in between. The germline gives CDR1 MNHEY, CDR2 SMNVEV (reference sequence). The CDR3 coding sequence is TGTGCCAGCAGTGCATCGGGACATGTCTTTGGCTACACCTTC. Amino acids: CASSASGHVFGYTF.

The CDR3, as DNA: TGTGCCAGCAGCTTGGAGAAAGGGGCAAGCTCCTACGAGCAGTACTTC. Encoded protein: CASSLEKGASSYEQYF. V is TRBV5-8 and J is TRBJ2-7; tentatively, D is TRBD1 (5 bases). In germline, CDR1 is SGHTS, CDR2 YDEGEE. The CDR3 covers 16 residues. With 0 bases removed from V and 0 bases from J, the gap between germline ends came to 13 bases.

The chain links TRBV10-3 to TRBJ2-3; tentative D call: TRBD1 (6 bases). CDR3 size: 13 residues. CDR1 and CDR2 from the germline V gene are ENHRY and SYGVKD. The V end lost 10 bases, the J end lost 0 bases, and 11 bases lay between the germline ends. Here the CDR3 reads CATQTGSTDTQYF. CDR3 nucleotides: TGTGCCACCCAAACAGGGAGCACAGATACGCAGTATTTT.

The J gene is TRBJ2-3, the V gene TRBV20-1; unclear D gene. The CDR3 is made up of 14 amino acids. Germline-derived CDR1 and CDR2 are DFQATT and SNEGSKA (reference sequence). Trimming shortened V by 3 bases and J by 0 bases, and 10 bases separated the two germline ends. The CDR3 is CSASLPDSTDTQYF. CDR3 bases: TGCAGTGCTAGTTTGCCAGATAGCACAGATACGCAGTATTTT.

V gene TRBV15 combines with J gene TRBJ1-1; D not certain. This CDR3 region has 12 residues. CDR1 and CDR2 from the germline V gene are LNHNV and YYDKDF (reference sequence). Trimming removed 1 base at V and 7 bases at J, with 7 bases between. For the CDR3, the DNA is TGTGCCACCAGCAGAGTTCCGGGTGAAGCTTTCTTT. This translates into CATSRVPGEAFF.

This rearrangement joins TRBV7-2 to TRBJ2-1; D ambiguous. The CDR3 length is 14 residues. Germline assignment: CDR1 SGHTA and CDR2 FQGNSA. V was pared by 3 bases and J by 6 bases, with 12 bases between. The CDR3 DNA is TGTGCCAGCAGCTTGACTGTTAACCCCAATGAGCAGTTCTTC. Amino acids: CASSLTVNPNEQFF.

This clone showed up just a few times. The chain has TRBV4-2 and TRBJ1-3; D not certain. V lost 0 bases to trimming and J lost 3 bases, with 15 bases between them. Germline loops: CDR1 LGHNA, CDR2 YNFKEQ. The CDR3 has 17 residues. CDR3 loop: CASSQDGGSLLGNTIYF. The DNA of the CDR3 is TGTGCCAGCAGCCAAGATGGAGGATCCCTGCTTGGAAACACCATATATTTT.

J is TRBJ1-1 and V is TRBV5-5; D gene unclear. Looked up from germline, CDR1 is SGHKS and CDR2 is YYEKEE (reference sequence). The CDR3 length is 12 residues. Trimming removed 4 bases at V and 1 base at J, with 5 bases between. The CDR3 nucleotides read TGTGCCAGCAGCCGGGGGAACACTGAAGCTTTCTTT. As protein: CASSRGNTEAFF.

The chain uses TRBV15 and TRBJ1-2, with 8 bases fitting TRBD1. The junction had 9 bases not matched to a gene; V was cut back by 4 bases and J by 8 bases. The germline V gene encodes CDR1 LNHNV and CDR2 YYDKDF (reference sequence). This CDR3 is 14 amino acids long. The CDR3 region is CATSKNQGADGYTF. The CDR3 DNA reads TGTGCCACCAGCAAGAATCAGGGGGCGGACGGCTACACCTTC.

The chain combines TRBV4-2 with TRBJ1-1, with D perhaps matching TRBD1 (6 bases). V lost 2 bases and J lost 0, with 13 bases in between. The CDR3 totals 16 residues. CDR1 and CDR2 (germline): LGHNA, YNFKEQ. This CDR3 reads CASSQTPGTLNTEAFF. The CDR3 nucleotides are TGTGCCAGCAGCCAAACCCCCGGGACACTGAACACTGAAGCTTTCTTT.

The rearrangement joins TRBV28 to TRBJ1-5, with D perhaps TRBD1 (6 bases). Germline loops: CDR1 MDHEN, CDR2 SYDVKM. V lost 8 bases, J lost 7 bases, and 18 bases lay in between. This CDR3 spans 14 amino acids. The CDR3 spells CASAGDSNFQPQHF. The CDR3 bases are TGTGCCAGCGCAGGGGATTCCAACTTCCAGCCCCAGCATTTT.

This sequence joins TRBV6-1 and TRBJ1-3; D not resolved. The CDR3 is made up of 15 amino acids. The germline V and J ends were trimmed by 1 base and 0 bases, with 7 bases remaining between them. Looked up from germline, CDR1 is MNHNS and CDR2 is SASEGT. The CDR3 region is CASSEDNHSGNTIYF. DNA for the CDR3: TGTGCCAGCAGTGAAGACAACCACTCTGGAAACACCATATATTTT.